Described below is a single T cell receptor beta chain sequence and its context. This clone was picked up one time. Its binding antigen is unknown. No base-level quality is on record; no much larger clone is a single base apart. This entry comes from a study of blood T cell repertoires in COVID-19 (TCRdb year 2020). With regard to the full study: Samples from collaborators originated in the United States, Italy and Spain and spanned both the acute and convalescent phases of COVID-19. Where HLA class I and class II types were available, the types were taken from metadata supplied by the sample provider, not from assay-based typing. A de-identified subject ID, COVID-19 status, age in years and sex were almost always included in the sample metadata. The prospective study material was composed of cDNA or gDNA derived from T cells, B-cell-depleted T cells, or PBMCs. Subjects who had been exposed to COVID-19, were actively infected with it, or had recovered from it provided the deeply sampled blood TCRbeta repertoires that made up the dataset. The repertoires were released in a freely available public database meant as a resource for research on the immune response to SARS-CoV-2. The samples were drawn from two sources: the first 160 participants of the ongoing ImmuneRACE study, and fewer than 1,500 subjects contributed by 6 global collaborators. General study outcomes and caveats: The quantity of clinical and demographic metadata differed by source and by participant and was supplied without curation.

Taken from the germline V gene, the CDR1 and CDR2 loops are SNHLY and FYNNEI. Germline trimming amounts to 5 bases on V and 4 bases on J, with 8 as the count of junction bases outside the gene matches. The CDR3 runs 15 amino acids, cysteine and phenylalanine included. The retained sequence is limited to the CDR3, 45 bases, with the frame set at the first base. Whole blood was collected in K2EDTA tubes by collaborating institutions according to the institutions' own protocols. Collaborator samples were shipped for TCRbeta analysis as frozen whole blood, isolated PBMCs, or DNA extracted from either sample type. TCRbeta CDR3 regions were amplified from genomic DNA using the immunoSEQ Assay, a bias-controlled multiplex PCR. In the paper's pipeline: Nucleated cell counts per sample were estimated from amplification of reference gene primers within the assay. To quantify the absolute abundance of each unique TCRbeta CDR3 rearrangement, sequence reads were collapsed and filtered. For each sample, productive Simpson clonality was calculated by taking the square root of Simpson's diversity index across productive rearrangements. TCRdb took over this immuneACCESS table, retaining in-frame rearrangements with V and J assigned. Such tables are incomplete; in checked studies, under half of the missing clones stem from an unresolved V gene, and the remainder is unexplained. The V and J calls and clone size were taken over from that table, and D and trimming were inferred from the DNA. The sample data list approximately 190,000 clones, and around 86% of these were observed just once. The leading ten clones occupy 5% to 6.5% of the sample.

The TCR was taken from a man older than 75 with acute or convalescent COVID-19. Input material: peripheral blood. Here the chain combines TRBV2 and TRBJ2-1; the junction holds 7 bases that match TRBD2. CDR3 reads: CASSPGRPLYNEQFF. The bases read TGTGCCAGCAGTCCCGGGAGGCCCTTATACAATGAGCAGTTCTTC.